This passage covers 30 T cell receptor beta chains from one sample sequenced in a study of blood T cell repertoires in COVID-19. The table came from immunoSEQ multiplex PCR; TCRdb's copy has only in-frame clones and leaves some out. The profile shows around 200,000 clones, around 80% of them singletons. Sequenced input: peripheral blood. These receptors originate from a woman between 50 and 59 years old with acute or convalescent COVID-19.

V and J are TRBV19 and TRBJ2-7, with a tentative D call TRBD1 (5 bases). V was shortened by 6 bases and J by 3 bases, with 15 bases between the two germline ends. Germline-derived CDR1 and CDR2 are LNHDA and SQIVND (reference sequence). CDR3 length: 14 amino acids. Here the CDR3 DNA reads TGTGCCAGTAGGCTACAGGACAAGAGCTACGAGCAGTACTTC. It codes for CASRLQDKSYEQYF.

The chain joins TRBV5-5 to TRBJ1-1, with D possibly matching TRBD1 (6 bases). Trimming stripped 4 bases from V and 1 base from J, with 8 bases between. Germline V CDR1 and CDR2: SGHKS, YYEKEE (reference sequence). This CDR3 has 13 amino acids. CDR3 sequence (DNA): TGTGCCAGCAGCGGGACACCGAACACTGAAGCTTTCTTT. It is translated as CASSGTPNTEAFF.

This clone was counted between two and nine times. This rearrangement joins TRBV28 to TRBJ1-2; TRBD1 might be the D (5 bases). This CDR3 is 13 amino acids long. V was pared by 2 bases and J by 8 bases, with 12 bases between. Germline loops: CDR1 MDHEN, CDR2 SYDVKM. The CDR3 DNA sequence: TGTGCCAGCAGTTTACCGGGGGGTAGAGGCTACACCTTC. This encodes CASSLPGGRGYTF.

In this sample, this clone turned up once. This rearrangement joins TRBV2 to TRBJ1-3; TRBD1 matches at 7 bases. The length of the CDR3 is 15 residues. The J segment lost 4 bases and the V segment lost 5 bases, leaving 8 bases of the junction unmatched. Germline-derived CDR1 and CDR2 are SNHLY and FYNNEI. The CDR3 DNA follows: TGTGCCAGCAGTCCGGGACAGCCATGGGGAAACACCATATATTTT. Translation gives CASSPGQPWGNTIYF.

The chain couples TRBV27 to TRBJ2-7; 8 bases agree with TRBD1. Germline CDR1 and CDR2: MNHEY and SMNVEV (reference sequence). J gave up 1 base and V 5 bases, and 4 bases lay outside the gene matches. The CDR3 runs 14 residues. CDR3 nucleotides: TGTGCCAGCAGTGGGGGGACAGGATCCTACGAGCAGTACTTC. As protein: CASSGGTGSYEQYF.

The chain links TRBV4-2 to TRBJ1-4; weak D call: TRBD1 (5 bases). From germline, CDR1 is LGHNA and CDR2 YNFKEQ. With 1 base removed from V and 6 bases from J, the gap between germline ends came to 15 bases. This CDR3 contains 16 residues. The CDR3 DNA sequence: TGTGCCAGCAGCCAAGGGTCGCAGGGCGGGGATGAAAAACTGTTTTTT. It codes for CASSQGSQGGDEKLFF.

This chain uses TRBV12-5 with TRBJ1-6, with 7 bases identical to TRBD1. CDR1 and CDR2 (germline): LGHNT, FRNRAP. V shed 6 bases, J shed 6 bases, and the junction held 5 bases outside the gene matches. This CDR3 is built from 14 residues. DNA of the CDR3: TGTGCTAGTGGGACGGGACAGTCTAATTCACCCCTCCACTTT. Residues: CASGTGQSNSPLHF.

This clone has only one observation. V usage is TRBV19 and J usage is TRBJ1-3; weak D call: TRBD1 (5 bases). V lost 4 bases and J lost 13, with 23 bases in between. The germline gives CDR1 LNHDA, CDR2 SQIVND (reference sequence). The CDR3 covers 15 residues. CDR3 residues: CASSTDSTVMRTIYF. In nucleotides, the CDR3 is TGTGCCAGTAGTACCGACAGTACCGTCATGAGAACTATATATTTT.

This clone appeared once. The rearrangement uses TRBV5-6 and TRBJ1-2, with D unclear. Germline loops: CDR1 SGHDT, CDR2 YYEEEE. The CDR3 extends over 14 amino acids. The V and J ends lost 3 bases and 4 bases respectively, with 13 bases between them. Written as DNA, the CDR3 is TGTGCCAGCAGCTGGCGGCAAACTACCTATGGCTACACCTTC. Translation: CASSWRQTTYGYTF.

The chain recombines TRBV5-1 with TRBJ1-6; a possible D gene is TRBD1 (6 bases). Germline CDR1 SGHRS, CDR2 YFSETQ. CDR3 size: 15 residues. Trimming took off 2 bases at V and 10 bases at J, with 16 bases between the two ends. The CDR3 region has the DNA TGCGCCAGCAGCTTTCAGGGGAGCCGGTTGTCACCCCTCCACTTT. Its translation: CASSFQGSRLSPLHF. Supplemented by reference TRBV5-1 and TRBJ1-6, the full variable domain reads KAGVTQTPRYLIKTRGQQVTLSCSPISGHRSVSWYQQTPGQGLQFLFEYFSETQRNKGNFPGRFSGRQFSNSRSEMNVSTLELGDSALYLCASSFQGSRLSPLHFGNGTRLTVT.

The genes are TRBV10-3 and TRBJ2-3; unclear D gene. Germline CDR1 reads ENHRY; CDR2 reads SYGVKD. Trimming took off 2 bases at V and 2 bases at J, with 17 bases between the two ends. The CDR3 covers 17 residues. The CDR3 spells CAISEPGGVGFTDTQYF. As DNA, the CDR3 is TGTGCCATCAGTGAGCCGGGTGGCGTCGGGTTCACAGATACGCAGTATTTT.

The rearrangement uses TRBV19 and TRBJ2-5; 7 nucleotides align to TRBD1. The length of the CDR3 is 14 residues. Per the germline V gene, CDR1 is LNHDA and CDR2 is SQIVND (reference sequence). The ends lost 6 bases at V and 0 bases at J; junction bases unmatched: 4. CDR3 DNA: TGTGCCAGTAGCCCGACAGGGTACCAAGAGACCCAGTACTTC. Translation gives CASSPTGYQETQYF.

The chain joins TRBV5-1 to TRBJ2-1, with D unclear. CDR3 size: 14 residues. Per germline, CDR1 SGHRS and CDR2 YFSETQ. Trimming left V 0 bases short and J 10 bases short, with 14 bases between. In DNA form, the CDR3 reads TGCGCCAGCAGCTTGGAAGGAGCCGTAAGGGAGCAGTTCTTC. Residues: CASSLEGAVREQFF.

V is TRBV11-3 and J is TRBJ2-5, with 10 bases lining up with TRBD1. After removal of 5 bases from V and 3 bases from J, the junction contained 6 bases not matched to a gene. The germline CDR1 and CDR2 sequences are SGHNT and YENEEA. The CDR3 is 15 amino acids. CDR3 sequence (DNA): TGTGCCAGCAGCCTGGGACAGGGGTCGGAAGAGACCCAGTACTTC. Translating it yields CASSLGQGSEETQYF.

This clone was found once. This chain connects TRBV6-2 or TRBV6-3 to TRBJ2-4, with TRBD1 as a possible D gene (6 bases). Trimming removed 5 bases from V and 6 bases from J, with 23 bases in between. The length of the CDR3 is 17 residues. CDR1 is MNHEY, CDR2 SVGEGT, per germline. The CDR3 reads CASSKQGGTPSGNIQYF. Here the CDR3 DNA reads TGTGCCAGCAGTAAACAGGGTGGGACGCCCTCGGGAAACATTCAGTACTTC.

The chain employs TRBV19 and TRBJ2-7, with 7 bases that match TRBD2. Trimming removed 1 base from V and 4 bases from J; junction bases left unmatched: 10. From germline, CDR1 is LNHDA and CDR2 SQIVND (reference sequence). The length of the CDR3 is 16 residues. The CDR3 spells CASSIGLADVGYEQYF. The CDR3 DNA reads TGTGCCAGTAGTATAGGGCTAGCGGACGTGGGATACGAGCAGTACTTC.

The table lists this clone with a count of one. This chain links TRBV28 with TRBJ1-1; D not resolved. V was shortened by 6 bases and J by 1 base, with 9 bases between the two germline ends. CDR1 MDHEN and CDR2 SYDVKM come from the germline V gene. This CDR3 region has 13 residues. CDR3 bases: TGTGCCAGCAGCTCAGCGGAGAACACTGAAGCTTTCTTT. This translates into CASSSAENTEAFF.

The CDR3 DNA is TGTGCCAGTAGTATATTCGAGGGTTATAGCAATCAGCCCCAGCATTTT. Translated: CASSIFEGYSNQPQHF. The chain couples TRBV19 to TRBJ1-5; D remains unclear. The germline CDR1 and CDR2 sequences are LNHDA and SQIVND (reference sequence). This CDR3 is built from 16 residues. V was cut by 2 bases and J by 0 bases, with 11 bases left in between.

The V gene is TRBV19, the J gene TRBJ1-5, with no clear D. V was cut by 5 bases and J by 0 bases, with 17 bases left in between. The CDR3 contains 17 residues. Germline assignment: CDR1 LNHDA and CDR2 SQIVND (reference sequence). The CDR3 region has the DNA TGTGCCAGTAGTTACCCAGTGACAAGTAATAGCAATCAGCCCCAGCATTTT. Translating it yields CASSYPVTSNSNQPQHF.

The CDR3 region is CASSSVLEKLFF. In DNA form, the CDR3 reads TGTGCCAGCAGCTCGGTGTTGGAAAAACTGTTTTTT. The chain carries TRBV7-9 and TRBJ1-4; no reliable D call. Germline CDR1 is SEHNR and CDR2 is FQNEAQ (reference sequence). Trimming took off 4 bases at V and 8 bases at J, with 8 bases between the two ends. The CDR3 has 12 residues.

The CDR3 DNA is TGTGCCAGCAGTTTATATGACAGGAACACTGAAGCTTTCTTT. As protein: CASSLYDRNTEAFF. The chain links TRBV27 to TRBJ1-1; TRBD1 might be the D (5 bases). The germline gives CDR1 MNHEY, CDR2 SMNVEV (reference sequence). The length of the CDR3 is 14 residues. V was shortened by 1 base and J by 1 base, with 7 bases between the two germline ends.

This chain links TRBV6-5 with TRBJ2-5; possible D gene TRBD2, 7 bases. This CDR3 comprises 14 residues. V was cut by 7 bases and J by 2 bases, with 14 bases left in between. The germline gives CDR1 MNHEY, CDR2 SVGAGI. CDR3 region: CASTQGGAQETQYF. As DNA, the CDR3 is TGTGCCAGCACCCAAGGGGGGGCTCAAGAGACCCAGTACTTC.

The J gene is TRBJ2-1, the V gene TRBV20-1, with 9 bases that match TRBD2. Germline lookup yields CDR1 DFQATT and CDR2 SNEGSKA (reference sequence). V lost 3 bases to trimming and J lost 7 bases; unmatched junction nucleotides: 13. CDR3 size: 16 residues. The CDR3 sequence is CSASSLAGPFRNEQFF. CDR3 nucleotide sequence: TGCAGTGCTAGTTCACTAGCGGGTCCTTTTAGAAATGAGCAGTTCTTC.

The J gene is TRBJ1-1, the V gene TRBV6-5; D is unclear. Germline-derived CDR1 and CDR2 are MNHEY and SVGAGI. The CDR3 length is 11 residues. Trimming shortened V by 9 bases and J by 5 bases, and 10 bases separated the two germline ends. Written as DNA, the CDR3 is TGTGCCAGTCAGCGAGGGACTGAAGCTTTCTTT. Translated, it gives CASQRGTEAFF.

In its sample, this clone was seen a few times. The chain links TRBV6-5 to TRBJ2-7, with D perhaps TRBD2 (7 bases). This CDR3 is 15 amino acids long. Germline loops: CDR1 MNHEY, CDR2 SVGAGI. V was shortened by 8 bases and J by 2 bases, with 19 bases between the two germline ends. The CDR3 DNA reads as TGTGCCAGCGTGGCGTGGGGGGCGGGAGCCTACGAGCAGTACTTC. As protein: CASVAWGAGAYEQYF.

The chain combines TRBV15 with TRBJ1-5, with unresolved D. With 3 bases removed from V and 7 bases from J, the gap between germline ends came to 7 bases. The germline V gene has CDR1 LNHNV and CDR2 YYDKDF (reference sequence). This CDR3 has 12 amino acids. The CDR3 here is CATSRSHQPQHF. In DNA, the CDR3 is TGTGCCACCAGCAGGAGCCACCAGCCCCAGCATTTT. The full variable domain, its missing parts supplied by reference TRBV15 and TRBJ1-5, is DAMVIQNPRYQVTQFGKPVTLSCSQTLNHNVMYWYQQKSSQAPKLLFHYYDKDFNNEADTPDNFQSRRPNTSFCFLDIRSPGLGDTAMYLCATSRSHQPQHFGDGTRLSIL.

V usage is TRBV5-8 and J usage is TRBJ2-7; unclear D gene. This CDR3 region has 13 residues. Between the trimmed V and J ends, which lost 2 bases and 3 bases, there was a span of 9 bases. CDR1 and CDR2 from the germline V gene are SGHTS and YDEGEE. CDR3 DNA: TGTGCCAGCAGCTTACCAGAGCGCTACGAGCAGTACTTC. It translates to CASSLPERYEQYF.

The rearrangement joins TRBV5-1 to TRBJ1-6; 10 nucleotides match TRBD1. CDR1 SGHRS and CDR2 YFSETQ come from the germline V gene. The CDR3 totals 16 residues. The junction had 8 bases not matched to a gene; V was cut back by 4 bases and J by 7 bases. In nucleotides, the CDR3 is TGCGCCAGCAGCACCCGACCGGGACAGGGGAATTCACCCCTCCACTTT. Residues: CASSTRPGQGNSPLHF.

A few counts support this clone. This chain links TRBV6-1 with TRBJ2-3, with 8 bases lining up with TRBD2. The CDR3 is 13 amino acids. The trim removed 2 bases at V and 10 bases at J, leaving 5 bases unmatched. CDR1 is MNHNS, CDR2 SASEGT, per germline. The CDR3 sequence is CASSERERGPQYF. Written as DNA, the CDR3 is TGTGCCAGCAGTGAAAGGGAGCGGGGGCCGCAGTATTTT.

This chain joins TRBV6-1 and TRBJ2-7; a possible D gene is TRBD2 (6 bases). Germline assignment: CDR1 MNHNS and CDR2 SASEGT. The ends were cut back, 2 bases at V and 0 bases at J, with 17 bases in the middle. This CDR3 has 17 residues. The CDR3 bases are TGTGCCAGCAGTGAAATTTCGGGAGAAAAACGCTCCTACGAGCAGTACTTC. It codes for CASSEISGEKRSYEQYF.